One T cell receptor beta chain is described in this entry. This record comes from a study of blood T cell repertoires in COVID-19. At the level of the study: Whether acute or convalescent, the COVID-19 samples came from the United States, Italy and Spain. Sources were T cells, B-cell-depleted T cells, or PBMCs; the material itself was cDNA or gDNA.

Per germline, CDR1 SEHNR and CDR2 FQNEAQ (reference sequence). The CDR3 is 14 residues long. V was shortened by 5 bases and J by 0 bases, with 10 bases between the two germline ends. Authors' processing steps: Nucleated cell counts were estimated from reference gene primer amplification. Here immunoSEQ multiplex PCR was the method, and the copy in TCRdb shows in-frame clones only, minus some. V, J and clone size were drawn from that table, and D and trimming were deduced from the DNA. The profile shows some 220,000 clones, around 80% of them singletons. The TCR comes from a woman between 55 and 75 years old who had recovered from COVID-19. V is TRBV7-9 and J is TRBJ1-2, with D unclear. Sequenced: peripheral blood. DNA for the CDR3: TGTGCCAGCAGCCCTGAGCGGGCTAACTATGGCTACACCTTC. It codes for CASSPERANYGYTF.